The 25 T cell receptor beta chains below were found in one sample sequenced in a study of CD8 T cells in Susac syndrome (dated by TCRdb to the late 2010s). The method was the immunoSEQ multiplex PCR assay. RNA was extracted using the RNeasy kit, and about 0.45 to 1 ug of the RNA was reverse transcribed with random hexamers. The raw public data were reprocessed by TCRdb itself: fastp quality trimming at Q25, MiXCR clonotype calling, in-frame beta chains only. One record per CDR3 amino acid sequence lists the most common genes and DNA. The sample table holds about 200,000 distinct CDR3 sequences, of which 92% were seen once. The ten largest clones take up roughly 0.13% of the sample. Sequences were obtained from CD8+ T cells from PBMCs. Every receptor here comes from a human donor with multiple sclerosis.

Here the CDR3 reads CASSPSLGQGEREKLFF. CDR3 DNA sequence: TGTGCCAGCAGCCCTTCTTTGGGACAGGGGGAGAGGGAAAAACTGTTTTTT. This sequence joins TRBV12-3 or TRBV12-4 and TRBJ1-4; 11 nucleotides agree with TRBD1. The length of the CDR3 is 17 residues. V dropped 6 bases and J dropped 8; count of bases not matched to a gene: 14.

This CDR3 reads CASSEMGQETQYF. CDR3 sequence (DNA): TGTGCCAGCAGTGAGATGGGGCAAGAGACCCAGTACTTC. This chain uses TRBV12-3 or TRBV12-4 with TRBJ2-5; D remains unclear. The CDR3 contains 13 residues. The V gene lost 5 bases and the J gene lost 2 bases, with 9 bases spanning the gap.

This clonotype was recorded only once. V and J are TRBV5-6 and TRBJ2-7, with 9 bases matching TRBD2. The CDR3 covers 17 residues. V was clipped by 0 bases and J by 5 bases; unmatched bases: 12. Germline V lookup: CDR1 SGHDT, CDR2 YYEEEE. DNA of the CDR3: TGTGCCAGCAGCTTGGGACTAGCGGCCCTTACGGAGAACGAGCAGTACTTC. Protein sequence: CASSLGLAALTENEQYF. Based on the CDR3 plus reference TRBV5-6 and TRBJ2-7, the full variable domain is DAGVTQSPTHLIKTRGQQVTLRCSPKSGHDTVSWYQQALGQGPQFIFQYYEEEERQRGNFPDRFSGHQFPNYSSELNVNALLLGDSALYLCASSLGLAALTENEQYFGPGTRLTVT.

The sample holds one count of this clonotype. This chain uses TRBV7-3 with TRBJ2-2; 9 bases map to TRBD2. The germline CDR1 and CDR2 sequences are SGHTA and FQGTGA. The CDR3 spans 16 residues. The junction had 11 bases not matched to a gene; V was cut back by 5 bases and J by 7 bases. In DNA form, the CDR3 reads TGTGCCAGCAGCCCTACAGCGGGGGGTTTGTACGGGGAGCTGTTTTTT. Translated, it gives CASSPTAGGLYGELFF.

This chain joins TRBV7-9 and TRBJ2-5, with 15 nucleotides matching TRBD2. CDR1 and CDR2 from the germline V gene are SEHNR and FQNEAQ (reference sequence). V shed 4 bases, J shed 4 bases, and the junction held 4 bases outside the gene matches. The CDR3 covers 16 residues. The CDR3 DNA reads as TGTGCCAGCAGCTCCTGGACTAGCGGGGGGGCAGAGACCCAGTACTTC. This encodes CASSSWTSGGAETQYF.

The rearrangement links TRBV6-5 to TRBJ2-3; D remains ambiguous. Germline V CDR1 and CDR2: MNHEY, SVGAGI. V lost 4 bases and J 2 bases, leaving 7 bases between the germline ends. The CDR3 loop spans 13 amino acids. CDR3 nucleotides: TGTGCCAGCAGTTTGCGTCACACAGATACGCAGTATTTT. Translation: CASSLRHTDTQYF.

The chain joins TRBV15 to TRBJ2-2; 8 bases line up with TRBD1. The CDR3 loop spans 16 amino acids. V lost 3 bases and J lost 7; bases outside the gene matches: 10. CDR1 is LNHNV and CDR2 is YYDKDF in the germline V gene (reference sequence). CDR3 sequence (DNA): TGTGCCACCAGCAGCGAACCAGGGGGCTGGGGCGGGGAGCTGTTTTTT. This codes for CATSSEPGGWGGELFF.

This chain links TRBV2 with TRBJ1-2, with TRBD1 identical over 7 bases. CDR1 SNHLY and CDR2 FYNNEI come from the germline V gene. Unmatched junction bases numbered 0, after V lost 8 bases and J lost 0 bases. The CDR3 spans 12 residues. The CDR3, as DNA: TGTGCCAGCGGGACAGCTAACTATGGCTACACCTTC. Translated: CASGTANYGYTF.

This chain joins TRBV27 and TRBJ2-1, with D possibly matching TRBD2 (5 bases). The germline CDR1 and CDR2 sequences are MNHEY and SMNVEV (reference sequence). The CDR3 is 14 amino acids. Trimming left V 3 bases short and J 0 bases short, with 6 bases between. This chain's CDR3 is CASSFTSSYNEQFF. For the CDR3, the DNA is TGTGCCAGCAGTTTCACTAGCTCCTACAATGAGCAGTTCTTC.

This chain links TRBV21-1 with TRBJ1-3. TRBV21-1 represents a pseudogene. This CDR3 spans 17 amino acids. As DNA, the CDR3 is TGTGCCAGCAGCAAAGGGTTTGGACAGACCTCTGGAAACACCATATATTTT. Its protein is CASSKGFGQTSGNTIYF.

The rearrangement uses TRBV6-5 and TRBJ2-7; maybe TRBD2 (5 bases). CDR3 length equals 15 residues. Germline V gene sequence: CDR1 MNHEY, CDR2 SVGAGI. Trimming removed 0 bases from V and 6 bases from J, with 15 bases in between. The CDR3 region has the DNA TGTGCCAGCAGTTACTCGGGGATCGGGGTCGGCGAGCAGTACTTC. Protein product: CASSYSGIGVGEQYF.

The chain carries TRBV13 and TRBJ1-1; unclear D gene. The length of the CDR3 is 14 residues. V was pared by 4 bases and J by 6 bases, with 15 bases between. Per germline, CDR1 PRHDT and CDR2 FYEKMQ (reference sequence). CDR3 sequence (DNA): TGTGCCAGCAGCTCGCCACAAGGGTCTCCTGAAGCTTTCTTT. This gives the protein CASSSPQGSPEAFF.

The chain joins TRBV6-5 to TRBJ1-1; 8 bases line up with TRBD1. Trimming took 0 bases from V and 4 from J; bases not matched to a gene: 16. The CDR3 contains 19 residues. From germline, CDR1 is MNHEY and CDR2 SVGAGI. DNA for the CDR3: TGTGCCAGCAGTTACTCGTGCCGACAGGGGTTAAAATGGTGCACTGAAGCTTTCTTT. Translation: CASSYSCRQGLKWCTEAFF.

V is TRBV13 and J is TRBJ2-7, with D uncertain. The length of the CDR3 is 14 residues. V was pared by 5 bases and J by 2 bases, with 13 bases between. Germline V gene lookup returns CDR1 PRHDT and CDR2 FYEKMQ (reference sequence). Here the CDR3 DNA reads TGTGCCAGCAGCAGGACCGGGCCTCCCTACGAGCAGTACTTC. Translation: CASSRTGPPYEQYF.

The chain combines TRBV6-5 with TRBJ1-1; D is unresolved. V was trimmed by 7 bases and J by 4 bases, leaving 16 bases between them. This CDR3 is built from 14 residues. Germline CDR1 and CDR2: MNHEY and SVGAGI. The chain's CDR3 is CASTLDPLVTEAFF. The CDR3 nucleotides read TGTGCCAGCACGTTGGATCCTCTTGTCACTGAAGCTTTCTTT.

V usage is TRBV29-1 and J usage is TRBJ2-3; TRBD2 matches at 7 bases. The V segment lost 3 bases and the J segment 5 bases; nucleotides outside the gene matches: 5. The CDR3 is 13 amino acids. The germline V gene has CDR1 SQVTM and CDR2 ANQGSEA. The CDR3 coding sequence is TGCAGCGTTGAGCGGGAGTCCGGAGATACGCAGTATTTT. It translates to CSVERESGDTQYF.

The genes are TRBV29-1 and TRBJ1-5; unclear D gene. This CDR3 is 14 amino acids long. Germline CDR1 and CDR2: SQVTM and ANQGSEA. Between the trimmed V and J ends, which lost 3 bases and 6 bases, there was a span of 15 bases. CDR3 sequence (DNA): TGCAGCGTTGAGGCGCTCCCAACCCCTCAGCCCCAGCATTTT. Its protein is CSVEALPTPQPQHF.

The J gene is TRBJ2-7, the V gene TRBV14; 13 bases map to TRBD2. Germline values: CDR1 SGHDN, CDR2 FVKESK. V shed 7 bases, J shed 6 bases, and the junction held 21 bases outside the gene matches. This CDR3 has 19 residues. CDR3 loop: CASTSKLAGGPIVLREQYF. The CDR3 bases are TGTGCCAGCACTTCAAAACTAGCGGGAGGGCCGATAGTTCTCCGCGAGCAGTACTTC.

The chain uses TRBV20-1 and TRBJ1-2; unclear D gene. The V end was cut by 0 bases, the J end by 2 bases, with 13 bases between. The CDR3 spans 15 residues. Germline-derived CDR1 and CDR2 are DFQATT and SNEGSKA (reference sequence). CDR3 residues: CSARDPGGENYGYTF. CDR3 coding DNA: TGCAGTGCTAGAGATCCCGGTGGGGAGAACTATGGCTACACCTTC.

The rearrangement uses TRBV27 and TRBJ1-1, with D unclear. CDR3 length equals 14 residues. The germline V and J ends were trimmed by 0 bases and 0 bases, with 5 bases remaining between them. Germline CDR1 reads MNHEY; CDR2 reads SMNVEV (reference sequence). The CDR3 sequence: CASSLSDLNTEAFF. The CDR3 nucleotides read TGTGCCAGCAGTTTATCCGACTTGAACACTGAAGCTTTCTTT.

V usage is TRBV5-4 and J usage is TRBJ2-1, with TRBD2 matching 10 bases. Germline V gene lookup returns CDR1 SGHNT and CDR2 YYREEE (reference sequence). The CDR3 consists of 15 residues. After removal of 0 bases from V and 8 bases from J, the junction contained 5 bases not matched to a gene. The CDR3, as DNA: TGTGCCAGCAGCTTGGAAGCGGGAGGGAGGTATGAGCAGTTCTTC. Translated: CASSLEAGGRYEQFF. Complete variable domain (other parts from reference TRBV5-4 and TRBJ2-1): ETGVTQSPTHLIKTRGQQVTLRCSSQSGHNTVSWYQQALGQGPQFIFQYYREEENGRGNFPPRFSGLQFPNYSSELNVNALELDDSALYLCASSLEAGGRYEQFFGPGTRLTVL.

The chain recombines TRBV7-9 with TRBJ1-2; no clear D gene. The CDR3 loop spans 13 amino acids. With 3 bases removed from V and 6 bases from J, the gap between germline ends came to 11 bases. In germline, CDR1 is SEHNR, CDR2 FQNEAQ (reference sequence). The CDR3 reads CASSFRGGDGYTF. DNA for the CDR3: TGTGCCAGCAGCTTTCGGGGAGGCGATGGCTACACCTTC.

This chain joins TRBV7-9 and TRBJ1-2; perhaps TRBD1 as D (5 bases). The germline V and J ends were trimmed by 3 bases and 4 bases, with 15 bases remaining between them. There are 15 residues in the CDR3. The V gene's germline CDR1 is SEHNR and CDR2 FQNEAQ (reference sequence). CDR3 sequence reads: CASSFGGGDLYGYTF. CDR3 bases: TGTGCCAGCAGCTTCGGGGGTGGGGACCTCTATGGCTACACCTTC.

Only a few counts were recorded for this clonotype. This chain connects TRBV13 to TRBJ2-1; TRBD2 aligns across 8 bases. Germline CDR1 and CDR2: PRHDT and FYEKMQ (reference sequence). This CDR3 region has 13 residues. Trimming removed 9 bases from V and 4 bases from J; junction bases left unmatched: 5. The CDR3 region is CASRTSPYNEQFF. The DNA of the CDR3 is TGTGCCAGTCGGACTAGCCCATACAATGAGCAGTTCTTC.

The chain uses TRBV5-6 and TRBJ2-5; D tentatively fits TRBD1 or TRBD2 (5 bases each). V was pared by 4 bases and J by 5 bases, with 15 bases between. The CDR3 spans 14 residues. CDR1 SGHDT and CDR2 YYEEEE come from the germline V gene. The CDR3 here is CASSPGTTGETQYF. For the CDR3, the DNA is TGTGCCAGCAGCCCCGGGACGACTGGGGAGACCCAGTACTTC.